The 25 T cell receptor beta chains presented below share a single source sample, sequenced in a study of blood T cell repertoires in COVID-19. Assay: immunoSEQ multiplex PCR; the TCRdb copy retains only in-frame clones and omits some. The data show just under 65,000 clones, with approximately 82% seen just once and roughly 6.3% held by the top ten. The sample comprised peripheral blood. These receptors were obtained from a human donor in a cohort sampled during active COVID-19.

This clone was seen once. CDR3 nucleotides: TGTGCCAGTAGGAGGGACAGGGGCGCTCTCCTGAACACTGAAGCTTTCTTT. Translating gives CASRRDRGALLNTEAFF. V gene TRBV19 combines with J gene TRBJ1-1, with 10 nucleotides matching TRBD1. The germline gives CDR1 LNHDA, CDR2 SQIVND (reference sequence). V shed 6 bases, J shed 0 bases, and the junction held 10 bases outside the gene matches. The CDR3 contains 17 residues.

The genes are TRBV5-4 and TRBJ2-7; a possible D gene is TRBD2 (7 bases). The ends were cut back, 0 bases at V and 0 bases at J, with 10 bases in the middle. Germline V gene sequence: CDR1 SGHNT, CDR2 YYREEE (reference sequence). The CDR3 totals 15 residues. For the CDR3, the DNA is TGTGCCAGCAGCTTGGGCGGGGGCCTCTCCTACGAGCAGTACTTC. It is translated as CASSLGGGLSYEQYF. The full variable domain, in which reference TRBV5-4 and TRBJ2-7 provide the parts outside the CDR3, is ETGVTQSPTHLIKTRGQQVTLRCSSQSGHNTVSWYQQALGQGPQFIFQYYREEENGRGNFPPRFSGLQFPNYSSELNVNALELDDSALYLCASSLGGGLSYEQYFGPGTRLTVT.

The V call is TRBV18, the J call TRBJ2-1; 9 bases are shared with TRBD1. The CDR3 spans 13 residues. CDR1 and CDR2 from the germline V gene are KGHSH and LQKENI. The junction had 2 bases not matched to a gene; V was cut back by 3 bases and J by 8 bases. The CDR3 DNA sequence: TGTGCCAGCTCACCGGGACAGGGCTATGAGCAGTTCTTC. Translated: CASSPGQGYEQFF.

This clone has just a few counts. The rearrangement joins TRBV10-2 to TRBJ1-1; 8 positions match TRBD1. CDR1 is WSHSY, CDR2 SAAADI, per germline. CDR3 size: 16 residues. Trimming cost V 4 bases and J 5 bases; bases outside gene matches: 12. CDR3 loop: CASSGPPGQGGTEAFF. For the CDR3, the DNA is TGCGCCAGCAGTGGCCCCCCCGGACAGGGCGGGACTGAAGCTTTCTTT.

The chain is built from TRBV9 and TRBJ1-6; D is perhaps TRBD1 (5 bases). In germline, CDR1 is SGDLS, CDR2 YYNGEE. The V end lost 0 bases, the J end lost 6 bases, and 10 bases lay between the germline ends. This CDR3 has 15 residues. The CDR3 DNA is TGTGCCAGCAGCGTAGGGGGACTGGGTAATTCACCCCTCCACTTT. This translates into CASSVGGLGNSPLHF. The full variable domain, completed using reference TRBV9 and TRBJ1-6, is DSGVTQTPKHLITATGQRVTLRCSPRSGDLSVYWYQQSLDQGLQFLIQYYNGEERAKGNILERFSAQQFPDLHSELNLSSLELGDSALYFCASSVGGLGNSPLHFGNGTRLTVT.

The chain employs TRBV15 and TRBJ1-5; D call uncertain. The length of the CDR3 is 13 residues. The V end lost 5 bases, the J end lost 3 bases, and 8 bases lay between the germline ends. Germline CDR1 reads LNHNV; CDR2 reads YYDKDF (reference sequence). The CDR3 region is CATSSQNNQPQHF. The CDR3 DNA sequence: TGTGCCACCAGCTCACAGAACAATCAGCCCCAGCATTTT.

The chain is built from TRBV25-1 and TRBJ2-3; maybe TRBD1 (6 bases). Germline V gene data show CDR1 as MGHDK and CDR2 as SYGVNS. V gave up 7 bases and J gave up 9 bases, with 14 bases separating them. The CDR3 has 12 amino acids. The CDR3 loop is CASTSGRGTQYF. Here the CDR3 DNA reads TGTGCCAGCACTTCGGGTAGGGGGACGCAGTATTTT.

V is TRBV5-4 and J is TRBJ2-3; TRBD1 is a possible D gene (5 bases). In germline, CDR1 is SGHNT, CDR2 YYREEE (reference sequence). The CDR3 totals 14 residues. V lost 3 bases, J lost 1 base, and 9 bases lay in between. The CDR3 sequence is CASSWIGGTDTQYF. The CDR3 nucleotides read TGTGCCAGCAGCTGGATAGGGGGCACAGATACGCAGTATTTT.

The chain has TRBV5-6 and TRBJ2-3, with 7 bases identical to TRBD2. V gave up 4 bases and J gave up 4 bases; unmatched junction bases: 9. The CDR3 spans 15 residues. Per germline, CDR1 SGHDT and CDR2 YYEEEE. The CDR3 DNA reads as TGTGCCAGCAGCCCGCGGGGCGGGAGTGCAGATACGCAGTATTTT. The encoded protein is CASSPRGGSADTQYF.

The gene calls are TRBV7-8 and TRBJ1-2; maybe TRBD1 (6 bases). V lost 4 bases and J 4 bases, leaving 22 bases between the germline ends. Germline V gene sequence: CDR1 SGHVS, CDR2 FQNEAQ. The CDR3 consists of 17 residues. The CDR3 nucleotides are TGTGCCAGCAGCTCTGGGTACGGGAAAGACAGGTTCTATGGCTACACCTTC. Amino acids: CASSSGYGKDRFYGYTF.

This clone has at least ten counts. The rearrangement links TRBV7-9 to TRBJ1-1; tentative D call: TRBD1 (6 bases). The germline gives CDR1 SEHNR, CDR2 FQNEAQ (reference sequence). V lost 5 bases, J lost 8 bases, and 12 bases lay in between. This CDR3 spans 12 amino acids. CDR3: CASSQITGEAFF. DNA for the CDR3: TGTGCCAGCAGCCAAATCACAGGGGAAGCTTTCTTT.

The chain is built from TRBV6-6 and TRBJ2-2; 7 nucleotides line up with TRBD1. The germline CDR1 and CDR2 sequences are MNHNY and SVGAGI (reference sequence). This CDR3 is built from 13 residues. The ends lost 7 bases at V and 4 bases at J; junction bases unmatched: 3. The CDR3 spells CASNSGGTGELFF. The CDR3 DNA reads as TGTGCCAGCAACTCAGGGGGCACCGGGGAGCTGTTTTTT.

This clone was seen a few times. The chain is built from TRBV4-2 and TRBJ1-5; no clear D. Between the trimmed V and J ends, which lost 0 bases and 4 bases, there was a span of 10 bases. CDR3 length: 15 residues. CDR1 LGHNA and CDR2 YNFKEQ come from the germline V gene. The CDR3 nucleotides read TGTGCCAGCAGCCAAGAAAGGGCGGGGAATCAGCCCCAGCATTTT. Its translation is CASSQERAGNQPQHF.

This clone was counted a single time. The chain links TRBV21-1 to TRBJ2-2; the D call of TRBD2 is as the table states it, not checked on the DNA. TRBV21-1 is shown as a pseudogene. The CDR3 is 16 amino acids. CDR3 sequence reads: CASSKARGARAGELFF. CDR3 sequence (DNA): TGTGCCAGCAGCAAAGCACGGGGGGCGCGCGCCGGGGAGCTGTTTTTT.

The chain combines TRBV9 with TRBJ2-3; 9 nucleotides agree with TRBD2. Germline values: CDR1 SGDLS, CDR2 YYNGEE. The CDR3 contains 20 residues. V was pared by 1 base and J by 0 bases, with 15 bases of the junction left unmatched. CDR3 region: CASSVSGIAGVRRSTDTQYF. The CDR3 DNA reads as TGTGCCAGCAGCGTATCCGGCATAGCGGGAGTACGGAGGAGCACAGATACGCAGTATTTT.

CDR3 nucleotide sequence: TGTGCCAGCAGCGCAGGTACAGGGTTGGGCTATGGCTACACCTTC. Translating gives CASSAGTGLGYGYTF. V gene TRBV9 combines with J gene TRBJ1-2, with D perhaps TRBD1 (6 bases). The V end was cut by 3 bases, the J end by 4 bases, with 16 bases between. Germline V gene lookup returns CDR1 SGDLS and CDR2 YYNGEE. This CDR3 comprises 15 residues. Complete variable domain (other parts from reference TRBV9 and TRBJ1-2): DSGVTQTPKHLITATGQRVTLRCSPRSGDLSVYWYQQSLDQGLQFLIQYYNGEERAKGNILERFSAQQFPDLHSELNLSSLELGDSALYFCASSAGTGLGYGYTFGSGTRLTVV.

This clone was seen a few times. The genes are TRBV7-8 and TRBJ1-6; 10 bases are a match to TRBD1. Germline CDR1 reads SGHVS; CDR2 reads FQNEAQ. The V and J ends lost 4 bases and 6 bases, in that order; junction bases with no gene match: 6. The CDR3 has 16 amino acids. The CDR3 region has the DNA TGTGCCAGCAGCTCGAGGGACAGGGGTAGTAATTCACCCCTCCACTTT. Protein sequence: CASSSRDRGSNSPLHF.

The chain employs TRBV7-2 and TRBJ2-4, with TRBD1 matching over 7 bases. There are 14 residues in the CDR3. The J segment lost 9 bases and the V segment lost 5 bases, leaving 10 bases of the junction unmatched. The germline gives CDR1 SGHTA, CDR2 FQGNSA. The CDR3 is CASSPKGARGIQYF. In DNA form, the CDR3 reads TGTGCCAGCAGCCCCAAGGGGGCGAGAGGCATTCAGTACTTC. Complete variable domain (other parts from reference TRBV7-2 and TRBJ2-4): GAGVSQSPSNKVTEKGKDVELRCDPISGHTALYWYRQSLGQGLEFLIYFQGNSAPDKSGLPSDRFSAERTGGSVSTLTIQRTQQEDSAVYLCASSPKGARGIQYFGAGTRLSVL.

The chain is built from TRBV19 and TRBJ1-1; 7 bases match TRBD1. The CDR3 consists of 13 residues. Germline CDR1 is LNHDA and CDR2 is SQIVND (reference sequence). V lost 9 bases and J lost 1; bases outside the gene matches: 5. The chain's CDR3 is CASQGQTNTEAFF. The CDR3, as DNA: TGTGCCAGCCAGGGACAGACGAACACTGAAGCTTTCTTT. The full variable domain, rest sourced from reference TRBV19 and TRBJ1-1, is DGGITQSPKYLFRKEGQNVTLSCEQNLNHDAMYWYRQDPGQGLRLIYYSQIVNDFQKGDIAEGYSVSREKKESFPLTVTSAQKNPTAFYLCASQGQTNTEAFFGQGTRLTVV.

The V gene is TRBV4-1, the J gene TRBJ2-5; D is unresolved. The V end was cut by 0 bases, the J end by 4 bases, with 9 bases between. The CDR3 contains 14 residues. Germline V lookup: CDR1 MGHRA, CDR2 YSYEKL. The chain's CDR3 is CASSQETWAETQYF. The CDR3 DNA is TGCGCCAGCAGCCAAGAAACATGGGCAGAGACCCAGTACTTC.

A remark on this clone: Other DNA variants within this sample encode the same CDR3. V gene TRBV6-5 combines with J gene TRBJ1-3, with D possibly matching TRBD1 (6 bases). This CDR3 has 15 residues. Germline lookup yields CDR1 MNHEY and CDR2 SVGAGI. V lost 6 bases and J lost 2, with 14 bases in between. CDR3 protein: CASSKDRTPGNTIYF. The CDR3 coding sequence is TGTGCCAGCAGCAAAGACAGGACACCTGGAAACACCATATATTTT.

The chain employs TRBV19 and TRBJ1-4, with TRBD1 as a possible D gene (5 bases). The V and J ends lost 4 bases and 5 bases respectively, with 20 bases between them. Per germline, CDR1 LNHDA and CDR2 SQIVND (reference sequence). There are 17 residues in the CDR3. CDR3 coding DNA: TGTGCCAGTAGTACACCCCAACTGACAGCCGGAAATGAAAAACTGTTTTTT. It translates to CASSTPQLTAGNEKLFF.

The gene calls are TRBV7-9 and TRBJ2-2; 7 bases fit TRBD2. There are 16 residues in the CDR3. The germline CDR1 and CDR2 sequences are SEHNR and FQNEAQ (reference sequence). V shed 7 bases, J shed 4 bases, and the junction held 12 bases outside the gene matches. Here the CDR3 reads CASTILGGFVTGELFF. The CDR3 nucleotides are TGTGCCAGCACCATCCTGGGGGGGTTCGTCACCGGGGAGCTGTTTTTT.

This clone was counted once. This sequence joins TRBV5-4 and TRBJ1-2; the D gene is possibly TRBD1 (5 bases). V lost 4 bases and J 4 bases, leaving 17 bases between the germline ends. The CDR3 sequence is 15 residues long. CDR1 is SGHNT and CDR2 is YYREEE in the germline V gene (reference sequence). CDR3 nucleotide sequence: TGTGCCAGCAGCCTCGGGGGAGGGTTGCGCTATGGCTACACCTTC. Its translation: CASSLGGGLRYGYTF.

The chain links TRBV5-4 to TRBJ2-5; the match to TRBD2 covers 16 bases. Germline V gene sequence: CDR1 SGHNT, CDR2 YYREEE (reference sequence). The V segment lost 4 bases and the J segment 6 bases; nucleotides outside the gene matches: 12. The CDR3 length is 18 residues. CDR3 coding DNA: TGTGCCAGCAGCCCCGGGACTAGCGGGGGGGCAGTGGATCAGACCCAGTACTTC. Translated, it gives CASSPGTSGGAVDQTQYF.